This T cell receptor (beta chain) comes out of a study of CD8 T cells in ankylosing spondylitis. Points from the study as a whole: Relatively rare in peripheral blood, disease-linked clones were also CD8+. Reportedly, matched ankylosing spondylitis synovial fluid was significantly enriched for disease-linked clones. One TCR beta motif, made up of roughly eight highly homologous variants, appeared characteristic of ankylosing spondylitis blood.

This clonotype was counted between two and nine times. Its antigen is undetermined. A quantitative 5'-RACE method, one with molecular barcodes, was used to make TCR beta libraries. Each CDR3 protein gets one entry after TCRdb re-called the 5' RACE reads with MiXCR. Seen here are hundreds of thousands of distinct CDR3 sequences, about a quarter observed once, and the top ten hold around 6.3%. The sequence was collected from a male donor with ankylosing spondylitis or in good health (not recorded which). Input material: blood, either unsorted or a sorted T cell fraction (not recorded which).

CDR3 DNA sequence: TGTGCCAGCAGTTTAGAGCGACCGACGAAGGGCGAGCAGTACTTC. Translated, it gives CASSLERPTKGEQYF. V is TRBV12-3 or TRBV12-4 and J is TRBJ2-7; D remains unclear. This CDR3 spans 15 amino acids. The V end was cut by 1 base, the J end by 6 bases, with 16 bases between.